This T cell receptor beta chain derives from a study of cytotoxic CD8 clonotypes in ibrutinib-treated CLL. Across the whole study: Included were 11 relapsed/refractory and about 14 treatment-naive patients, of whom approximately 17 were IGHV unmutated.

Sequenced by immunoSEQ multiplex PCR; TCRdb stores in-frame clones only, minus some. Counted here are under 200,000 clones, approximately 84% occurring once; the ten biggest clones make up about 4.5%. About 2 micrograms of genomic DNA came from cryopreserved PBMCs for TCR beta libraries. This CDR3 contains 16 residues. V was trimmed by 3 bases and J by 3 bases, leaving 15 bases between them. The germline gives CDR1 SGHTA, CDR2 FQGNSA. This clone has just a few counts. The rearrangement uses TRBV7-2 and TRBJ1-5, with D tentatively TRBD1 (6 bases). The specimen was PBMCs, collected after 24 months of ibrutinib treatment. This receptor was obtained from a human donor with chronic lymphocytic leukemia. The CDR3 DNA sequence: TGTGCCAGCAGCTTTCAGCCCCCGGGACACAATCAGCCCCAGCATTTT. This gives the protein CASSFQPPGHNQPQHF.